A selection of T cell receptor beta chains follows, all from one sample in a study of neoadjuvant anti-PD-1 for oral cavity cancer. The assay was immunoSEQ multiplex PCR, and TCRdb's table has in-frame clones only and misses some. The sample consists of over 11,000 clones, around 75% of them appearing once. Sample: PBMCs, taken before nivolumab (anti-PD-1) treatment. The source of these receptors is a person aged 40 to 85 with oral cavity squamous cell carcinoma. The CDR3 runs from the conserved cysteine through the conserved F or W. Each record gives: CDR3 protein, CDR3 DNA, D gene, J gene, clone size, V gene. The D gene is left open where the match is weak. Expanded clones are given a class, and other clones once, few, many or no size at all.

CDR3: CASSYSRGFSTEAFF; DNA: TGTGCCAGCAGTTACTCCCGAGGGTTTAGCACTGAAGCTTTCTTT; D: -; J: TRBJ1-1; size: -; V: TRBV6-5
CDR3: CASSLVGSAETQYF; DNA: TGCGCCAGCAGCTTGGTCGGGAGCGCGGAGACCCAGTACTTC; D: -; J: TRBJ2-5; size: once; V: TRBV5-1
CDR3: CASRLSQGVRNTEAFF; DNA: TGTGCAAGTCGCTTGTCCCAGGGGGTAAGAAACACTGAAGCTTTCTTT; D: -; J: TRBJ1-1; size: medium-sized; V: TRBV12-2
CDR3: CASRLTGSNQPQHF; DNA: TGTGCCAGCAGACTGACAGGGTCAAATCAGCCCCAGCATTTT; D: TRBD1; J: TRBJ1-5; size: few; V: TRBV6-5
CDR3: CSVARQNTGELFF; DNA: TGCAGCGTAGCCCGACAGAACACCGGGGAGCTGTTTTTT; D: -; J: TRBJ2-2; size: few; V: TRBV29-1
CDR3: CASSPYPDNSPLHF; DNA: TGTGCCAGCAGTCCCTACCCGGATAATTCACCCCTCCACTTT; D: -; J: TRBJ1-6; size: -; V: TRBV6-6
CDR3: CASREPTRARQETQYF; DNA: TGTGCCAGCAGGGAACCGACTCGTGCAAGACAAGAGACCCAGTACTTC; D: -; J: TRBJ2-5; size: -; V: TRBV6-1
CDR3: CASSGTGGSYEQYF; DNA: TGTGCCAGCAGTGGGACAGGGGGCTCCTACGAGCAGTACTTC; D: TRBD1; J: TRBJ2-7; size: -; V: TRBV6-1
CDR3: CASSPGGDTQYF; DNA: TGTGCCAGCAGTCCAGGGGGAGATACGCAGTATTTT; D: TRBD1; J: TRBJ2-3; size: -; V: TRBV6-6
CDR3: CASSPNTGNSPLHF; DNA: TGCGCCAGCAGCCCTAACACAGGGAATTCACCCCTCCACTTT; D: -; J: TRBJ1-6; size: -; V: TRBV5-1
CDR3: CASSQAGTVEQYF; DNA: TGCGCCAGCAGCCAAGCGGGAACCGTCGAGCAGTACTTC; D: -; J: TRBJ2-7; size: -; V: TRBV4-1
CDR3: CASSPRGGLTGELFF; DNA: TGTGCCAGCAGCCCACGGGGAGGACTAACCGGGGAGCTGTTTTTT; D: -; J: TRBJ2-2; size: -; V: TRBV11-3
CDR3: CASSDKANTEAFF; DNA: TGTGCCAGCAGTGATAAGGCGAACACTGAAGCTTTCTTT; D: -; J: TRBJ1-1; size: -; V: TRBV6-1
CDR3: CASSPPPRTGELFF; DNA: TGTGCCAGCAGCCCCCCCCCACGGACCGGGGAGCTGTTTTTT; D: -; J: TRBJ2-2; size: -; V: TRBV9
CDR3: CAWSMYSPTGNTIYF; DNA: TGTGCCTGGAGTATGTACTCCCCTACTGGAAACACCATATATTTT; D: -; J: TRBJ1-3; size: -; V: TRBV30
CDR3: CASSLGQIANTGELFF; DNA: TGCGCCAGCAGCTTGGGGCAAATTGCGAACACCGGGGAGCTGTTTTTT; D: -; J: TRBJ2-2; size: -; V: TRBV5-1
CDR3: CASSLRGLITEAFF; DNA: TGTGCCAGCAGTTTACGGGGGTTGATCACTGAAGCTTTCTTT; D: -; J: TRBJ1-1; size: -; V: TRBV27
CDR3: CASSLGGTGAVNQPQHF; DNA: TGTGCCAGCAGCTTAGGGGGGACAGGGGCGGTCAATCAGCCCCAGCATTTT; D: TRBD1; J: TRBJ1-5; size: -; V: TRBV7-9
CDR3: CASSVGDGYTF; DNA: TGTGCCAGCAGTGTAGGGGACGGCTACACCTTC; D: -; J: TRBJ1-2; size: -; V: TRBV6-1
CDR3: CASSQDQVAGTTDTQYF; DNA: TGCGCCAGCAGCCAAGATCAGGTAGCGGGGACCACAGATACGCAGTATTTT; D: TRBD2; J: TRBJ2-3; size: -; V: TRBV4-1
CDR3: CASSHPLGGGGPYNEQFF; DNA: TGCGCCAGCAGCCATCCCCTGGGGGGGGGCGGCCCCTACAATGAGCAGTTCTTC; D: -; J: TRBJ2-1; size: -; V: TRBV4-1
CDR3: CASSRLQGVTPNEKLFF; DNA: TGTGCCAGCAGCCGACTACAGGGGGTGACGCCTAATGAAAAACTGTTTTTT; D: TRBD1; J: TRBJ1-4; size: -; V: TRBV7-9
CDR3: CASSEIGGTEAFF; DNA: TGTGCCAGCAGTGAGATAGGGGGGACTGAAGCTTTCTTT; D: -; J: TRBJ1-1; size: -; V: TRBV6-4
CDR3: CAWSPDRAQPQHF; DNA: TGTGCCTGGAGTCCGGACAGGGCTCAGCCCCAGCATTTT; D: TRBD1; J: TRBJ1-5; size: -; V: TRBV30
CDR3: CASSLGAGVGANVLTF; DNA: TGTGCCAGCAGCTTAGGGGCAGGGGTAGGGGCCAACGTCCTGACTTTC; D: -; J: TRBJ2-6; size: -; V: TRBV11-2
CDR3: CASRGLSGGSYNEQFF; DNA: TGTGCCAGTAGGGGGCTGAGCGGGGGAAGTTACAATGAGCAGTTCTTC; D: TRBD2; J: TRBJ2-1; size: -; V: TRBV19
CDR3: CASSQDWASGREQFF; DNA: TGCGCCAGCAGCCAAGATTGGGCTAGCGGTAGGGAGCAGTTCTTC; D: TRBD2; J: TRBJ2-1; size: -; V: TRBV4-1
CDR3: CASSDGLAGADTQYF; DNA: TGTGCCAGTAGTGATGGACTAGCCGGCGCAGATACGCAGTATTTT; D: TRBD2; J: TRBJ2-3; size: -; V: TRBV19
CDR3: CASSYSGGAIEQYF; DNA: TGTGCCAGCAGTTATAGCGGGGGGGCAATCGAGCAGTACTTC; D: TRBD2; J: TRBJ2-7; size: -; V: TRBV6-5
CDR3: CAISESGGNTGELFF; DNA: TGTGCCATCAGTGAGTCTGGAGGTAACACCGGGGAGCTGTTTTTT; D: -; J: TRBJ2-2; size: few; V: TRBV10-3
CDR3: CASSVGQGYGYTF; DNA: TGTGCCAGCAGCGTGGGACAGGGGTATGGCTACACCTTC; D: TRBD1; J: TRBJ1-2; size: -; V: TRBV7-9
CDR3: CASRVNPSLGVSYEQYF; DNA: TGTGCCAGCAGGGTAAATCCCAGCCTCGGGGTCTCCTACGAGCAGTACTTC; D: -; J: TRBJ2-7; size: -; V: TRBV2
CDR3: CASIPIPGAGTEAFF; DNA: TGTGCCAGCATCCCAATCCCCGGGGCGGGCACTGAAGCTTTCTTT; D: -; J: TRBJ1-1; size: -; V: TRBV28
CDR3: CAISEDREGGYTF; DNA: TGTGCCATCAGTGAAGACAGGGAGGGTGGCTACACCTTC; D: TRBD1; J: TRBJ1-2; size: -; V: TRBV10-3
CDR3: CASSDMGGTFVSYEQYF; DNA: TGTGCCAGCAGTGATATGGGGGGGACTTTCGTCTCCTACGAGCAGTACTTC; D: TRBD2; J: TRBJ2-7; size: -; V: TRBV2
CDR3: CASSRENTGELFF; DNA: TGTGCCAGCAGCCGCGAAAACACCGGGGAGCTGTTTTTT; D: -; J: TRBJ2-2; size: few; V: TRBV7-7
CDR3: CASSAGDAGELFF; DNA: TGTGCCAGCAGCGCCGGGGACGCCGGGGAGCTGTTTTTT; D: -; J: TRBJ2-2; size: once; V: TRBV9
CDR3: CASRGTEAFF; DNA: TGTGCCAGCAGGGGAACTGAAGCTTTCTTT; D: -; J: TRBJ1-1; size: -; V: TRBV6-5
CDR3: CASSITRAGTEAFF; DNA: TGTGCCAGTAGTATAACCAGGGCTGGAACTGAAGCTTTCTTT; D: -; J: TRBJ1-1; size: -; V: TRBV19
CDR3: CASSTTGSFGNIQYF; DNA: TGCGCCAGCAGCACCACTGGATCGTTCGGAAACATTCAGTACTTC; D: -; J: TRBJ2-4; size: once; V: TRBV5-1
CDR3: CASSITGLAGGPGTGELFF; DNA: TGTGCCAGTAGTATTACGGGACTAGCGGGAGGGCCGGGCACCGGGGAGCTGTTTTTT; D: TRBD2; J: TRBJ2-2; size: -; V: TRBV19
CDR3: CASSLDRIYEQYF; DNA: TGCGCCAGCAGCTTGGACCGGATCTACGAGCAGTACTTC; D: -; J: TRBJ2-7; size: -; V: TRBV5-1
CDR3: CAWGSGNTIYF; DNA: TGTGCCTGGGGTTCTGGAAACACCATATATTTT; D: -; J: TRBJ1-3; size: -; V: TRBV30
CDR3: CASSLPDVGQFF; DNA: TGCGCCAGCAGCCTCCCGGACGTGGGGCAGTTCTTC; D: -; J: TRBJ2-1; size: -; V: TRBV4-1
CDR3: CASSVGLANTGELFF; DNA: TGTGCCAGCAGTGTGGGACTAGCCAACACCGGGGAGCTGTTTTTT; D: TRBD2; J: TRBJ2-2; size: once; V: TRBV6-1
CDR3: CASSHGGGMEETQYF; DNA: TGTGCCAGCAGCCACGGGGGGGGGATGGAGGAGACCCAGTACTTC; D: TRBD2; J: TRBJ2-5; size: -; V: TRBV4-2
CDR3: CASSERWRQYEQYF; DNA: TGTGCCAGCAGTGAACGTTGGCGGCAGTACGAGCAGTACTTC; D: -; J: TRBJ2-7; size: -; V: TRBV2
CDR3: CASSPSSGGADTQYF; DNA: TGTGCCAGCAGTCCCTCAAGCGGGGGTGCAGATACGCAGTATTTT; D: TRBD2; J: TRBJ2-3; size: -; V: TRBV2
CDR3: CASKSGTSGTDTQYF; DNA: TGCGCCAGCAAATCCGGGACTAGCGGGACAGATACGCAGTATTTT; D: TRBD2; J: TRBJ2-3; size: few; V: TRBV10-2
CDR3: CASSQPYRGGTYEQYF; DNA: TGTGCCAGCAGCCAACCCTACAGGGGTGGCACCTACGAGCAGTACTTC; D: TRBD1; J: TRBJ2-7; size: -; V: TRBV7-6
CDR3: CASSQLGGYTF; DNA: TGCGCCAGCAGCCAACTGGGTGGCTACACCTTC; D: -; J: TRBJ1-2; size: -; V: TRBV4-1
CDR3: CASSGTSGRDTQYF; DNA: TGTGCCAGCAGTGGGACTAGCGGGAGAGATACGCAGTATTTT; D: TRBD2; J: TRBJ2-3; size: -; V: TRBV6-1
CDR3: CASSGRGAPDTQYF; DNA: TGTGCCAGCAGTGGTCGAGGGGCACCAGATACGCAGTATTTT; D: -; J: TRBJ2-3; size: -; V: TRBV6-1
CDR3: CASSETSMGTEAFF; DNA: TGCGCCAGCAGTGAGACCTCGATGGGCACTGAAGCTTTCTTT; D: -; J: TRBJ1-1; size: -; V: TRBV10-1